This T cell receptor (beta chain) was captured by sequencing in a study of cytomegalovirus exposure and HLA in healthy donors. The study, taken as a whole, reports: TCR beta sequences reportedly predicted the HLA-A and HLA-B alleles of most subjects accurately. The study recorded about 160 TCR beta chains that were cytomegalovirus-associated. Indistinguishability led to the exclusion of some V segments, TRBV6-2 and TRBV6-3 included.

Primers included in the PCR were 60 Vbeta and 13 Jbeta primers. Profiling relied on immunoSEQ multiplex PCR, and the TCRdb table lists in-frame clones only, not all of them. The sample includes 85,000 to 130,000 clones, about two thirds seen only once; the top ten take 2.8%. A word on this clone: Its antigen is currently unknown.

The CDR3 sequence is 19 residues long. Germline V gives CDR1 SGHTS, CDR2 YDEGEE. V shed 4 bases, J shed 8 bases, and the junction held 24 bases outside the gene matches. At sampling all donors were nominally healthy, likely with unrecorded immune exposures. The sample was PBMCs. This rearrangement joins TRBV5-8 to TRBJ2-1, with 7 bases identical to TRBD2. This receptor was obtained from a female donor in good health and CMV-seronegative. The CDR3 coding sequence is TGTGCCAGCAGCGCACCGGGGGGTCTGGCGGGGGTCCACTATGATGAGCAGTTCTTC. Protein product: CASSAPGGLAGVHYDEQFF.